This is a list of T cell receptor beta chains from one sample in a study of T cell responses to AZD1222 COVID-19 vaccine. Repertoires were generated with immunoSEQ multiplex PCR, while TCRdb's copy carries only in-frame clones and drops some. Seen here are about 140,000 clones, 70% to 90% observed once, and the top ten hold approximately 3%. The specimen comprised peripheral blood, sampled 28 days after the second AZD1222 dose. These TCRs come from an adult who received the AZD1222 COVID-19 vaccine. The CDR3 runs from the conserved cysteine through the conserved F or W. Each record gives: V gene, clone size, D gene, J gene, CDR3 protein, CDR3 DNA. The D gene is left open where the match is weak. Some rows have no size entry. The others give once, few or many, or a class for an expanded clone.

>TRBV7-9|.|.|TRBJ1-2
CASRWGHGYTF
TGTGCCAGCAGGTGGGGGCATGGCTACACCTTC
>TRBV7-9|.|.|TRBJ1-2
CASSSRAVGFYGYTF
TGTGCCAGCAGCTCCAGGGCTGTCGGGTTCTATGGCTACACCTTC
>TRBV7-6|.|TRBD1|TRBJ1-3
CASSTDPGQGNGNTIYF
TGTGCCAGCAGCACAGACCCGGGACAGGGGAATGGAAACACCATATATTTT
>TRBV20-1|.|.|TRBJ2-7
CSVDRLYEQYF
TGCAGTGTCGATAGACTGTACGAGCAGTACTTC
>TRBV28|.|TRBD1|TRBJ1-2
CATAGGKNYGYTF
TGTGCCACCGCAGGGGGGAAAAACTATGGCTACACCTTC
>TRBV20-1|.|.|TRBJ1-1
CSGAGHAEAFF
TGCAGTGGGGCGGGACACGCTGAAGCTTTCTTT
>TRBV6-4|.|TRBD1|TRBJ2-2
CASSEMGRGLGELFF
TGTGCCAGCAGTGAAATGGGCAGGGGGCTCGGGGAGCTGTTTTTT
>TRBV5-1|.|.|TRBJ2-5
CASSYTGGQETQYF
TGCGCCAGCAGCTATACAGGAGGTCAAGAGACCCAGTACTTC
>TRBV7-2|.|.|TRBJ2-5
CASSLRTTPQETQYF
TGTGCCAGCAGCTTGAGGACGACGCCACAAGAGACCCAGTACTTC
>TRBV13|once|.|TRBJ1-3
CASSSRDGFTGNTIYF
TGTGCCAGCAGCTCTCGGGACGGGTTTACAGGAAACACCATATATTTT
>TRBV30|.|.|TRBJ1-6
CAWLLNSPLHF
TGTGCCTGGCTATTGAATTCACCCCTCCACTTT
>TRBV6-1|.|.|TRBJ1-3
CASSEQGSGNTIYF
TGTGCCAGCAGTGAACAAGGCTCTGGAAACACCATATATTTT
>TRBV18|.|TRBD2|TRBJ2-4
CASSLTHSGGADKNIQYF
TGTGCCAGCTCACTCACCCATAGCGGGGGGGCTGACAAAAACATTCAGTACTTC
>TRBV2|.|.|TRBJ2-2
CASRTTVNTGELFF
TGTGCCAGTAGGACGACGGTGAACACCGGGGAGCTGTTTTTT
>TRBV2|.|.|TRBJ2-1
CASSVRISGDNEQFF
TGTGCCAGCAGTGTAAGGATTAGCGGCGACAATGAGCAGTTCTTC
>TRBV28|.|.|TRBJ1-5
CASTTRGNQPQHF
TGTGCCAGCACGACGAGGGGGAATCAGCCCCAGCATTTT
>TRBV28|.|.|TRBJ2-5
CASSLSLGETQYF
TGTGCCAGCAGTTTAAGCTTGGGGGAGACCCAGTACTTC
>TRBV9|.|.|TRBJ2-7
CASSAGQRAYEQYF
TGTGCCAGCAGCGCCGGACAGCGAGCCTACGAGCAGTACTTC
>TRBV18|.|.|TRBJ1-4
CASSPLQGVATNEKLFF
TGTGCCAGCTCACCCCTGCAGGGAGTTGCAACTAATGAAAAACTGTTTTTT
>TRBV3-1/TRBV3-2|.|.|TRBJ1-5
CASANGGFNQPQHF
TGTGCCAGCGCAAACGGGGGATTTAATCAGCCCCAGCATTTT
>TRBV7-2|.|.|TRBJ2-3
CASSFSGAVTDTQYF
TGTGCCAGCAGCTTCTCTGGTGCGGTCACAGATACGCAGTATTTT
>TRBV28|.|TRBD1|TRBJ1-1
CASTRTGMNTEAFF
TGTGCCAGCACCCGGACAGGGATGAACACTGAAGCTTTCTTT
>TRBV28|few|TRBD1|TRBJ2-7
CASRGTGRMYEQYF
TGTGCCAGCAGGGGGACAGGGAGAATGTACGAGCAGTACTTC
>TRBV3-1/TRBV3-2|once|.|TRBJ2-7
CASSQGLRDEQYF
TGTGCCAGCAGCCAAGGGTTAAGGGACGAGCAGTACTTC
>TRBV5-4|.|TRBD2|TRBJ2-1
CASSWPEREKLFF
TGTGCCAGCAGCTGGCCGGAGCGGGAGAAGCTGTTCTTC
>TRBV5-4|.|TRBD1|TRBJ2-1
CASSLPGTDSYNEQFF
TGTGCCAGCAGCCTTCCCGGGACAGACTCCTACAATGAGCAGTTCTTC
>TRBV19|.|.|TRBJ2-3
CASSIRARAGTDTQYF
TGTGCCAGTAGTATTCGGGCCCGGGCTGGCACAGATACGCAGTATTTT
>TRBV19|.|.|TRBJ2-2
CASSIDKAGELFF
TGTGCCAGTAGTATAGATAAGGCCGGGGAGCTGTTTTTT
>TRBV5-1|.|TRBD2|TRBJ2-3
CASSFSGGKFSDTQYF
TGCGCCAGCAGCTTTTCCGGGGGGAAATTTTCAGATACGCAGTATTTT
>TRBV30|few|.|TRBJ1-2
CAWSRGSIGYTF
TGTGCCTGGTCTAGGGGGTCAATTGGCTACACCTTC
>TRBV19|.|.|TRBJ1-1
CASSIEINTEAFF
TGTGCCAGTAGTATAGAGATCAACACTGAAGCTTTCTTT
>TRBV6-5|.|TRBD1|TRBJ2-7
CASSRTGSPREQYF
TGTGCCAGCAGCCGGACAGGGAGCCCCCGGGAGCAGTACTTC